A selection of T cell receptor beta chains follows, all from one sample in a study of T cells in tuberculosis. The protocol was immunoSEQ multiplex PCR, while the TCRdb copy is restricted to in-frame clones and leaves out a portion. This sample yields under 40,000 clones, of which roughly 88% are seen a single time; more than 4% belongs to the top ten. Sequenced here: PBMCs, sampled at tuberculosis diagnosis. The receptors were sampled from an adult with tuberculosis. Both conserved end residues are part of each CDR3. Each record gives: clone size, J gene, V gene, D gene, CDR3 protein, CDR3 DNA. D genes are given only for firm matches. Clone size is shown for a subset of rows, as once, few, many or a class of expanded clone.

clone size: NA; J gene: TRBJ1-1; V gene: TRBV9; D gene: NA; CDR3 protein: CASSVAPVMNTEAFF; CDR3 DNA: TGTGCCAGCAGCGTAGCCCCAGTTATGAACACTGAAGCTTTCTTT
clone size: NA; J gene: TRBJ1-1; V gene: TRBV19; D gene: NA; CDR3 protein: CASNNRMNTEAFF; CDR3 DNA: TGTGCCAGTAACAACAGGATGAACACTGAAGCTTTCTTT
clone size: NA; J gene: TRBJ2-3; V gene: TRBV29-1; D gene: NA; CDR3 protein: CSVEEVGGITDTQYF; CDR3 DNA: TGCAGCGTTGAAGAAGTGGGCGGGATAACAGATACGCAGTATTTT
clone size: NA; J gene: TRBJ2-2; V gene: TRBV14; D gene: TRBD2; CDR3 protein: CASRDSGGTGELFF; CDR3 DNA: TGTGCCAGCAGGGATAGCGGGGGAACCGGGGAGCTGTTTTTT
clone size: NA; J gene: TRBJ1-1; V gene: TRBV7-3; D gene: TRBD1; CDR3 protein: CASRRTGGQNTEAFF; CDR3 DNA: TGTGCCAGCAGGAGGACAGGGGGCCAGAACACTGAAGCTTTCTTT
clone size: NA; J gene: TRBJ2-7; V gene: TRBV7-9; D gene: TRBD2; CDR3 protein: CASSLTGGRVHEQYF; CDR3 DNA: TGTGCCAGCAGCTTAACCGGCGGGAGGGTCCACGAGCAGTACTTC
clone size: medium-sized; J gene: TRBJ1-1; V gene: TRBV10-3; D gene: TRBD1; CDR3 protein: CAIRAPGQMNTEAFF; CDR3 DNA: TGTGCCATCAGGGCCCCGGGACAGATGAACACTGAAGCTTTCTTT
clone size: NA; J gene: TRBJ2-7; V gene: TRBV28; D gene: TRBD1; CDR3 protein: CASSLWGARDRDRYEQYF; CDR3 DNA: TGTGCCAGCAGTTTATGGGGGGCTCGGGACAGGGATCGGTACGAGCAGTACTTC
clone size: once; J gene: TRBJ1-4; V gene: TRBV14; D gene: TRBD1; CDR3 protein: CASSLRNRGRRANEKLFF; CDR3 DNA: TGTGCCAGCAGCCTCCGGAACAGGGGGCGCCGAGCTAATGAAAAACTGTTTTTT
clone size: once; J gene: TRBJ1-1; V gene: TRBV5-4; D gene: NA; CDR3 protein: CASSLGGHRLMNTEAFF; CDR3 DNA: TGTGCCAGCAGCTTGGGGGGCCACAGGTTAATGAACACTGAAGCTTTCTTT
clone size: NA; J gene: TRBJ2-1; V gene: TRBV29-1; D gene: NA; CDR3 protein: CSVKTAGEQFF; CDR3 DNA: TGCAGCGTGAAAACAGCGGGTGAGCAGTTCTTC
clone size: NA; J gene: TRBJ2-3; V gene: TRBV27; D gene: TRBD2; CDR3 protein: CASSPRLVSAGGLDTQYF; CDR3 DNA: TGTGCCAGCAGTCCACGATTAGTCTCAGCGGGAGGCCTTGATACGCAGTATTTT
clone size: NA; J gene: TRBJ2-1; V gene: TRBV9; D gene: TRBD2; CDR3 protein: CASSVTSESFSYNEQFF; CDR3 DNA: TGTGCCAGCAGCGTAACTAGCGAGTCTTTCTCCTACAATGAGCAGTTCTTC
clone size: NA; J gene: TRBJ1-2; V gene: TRBV5-5; D gene: NA; CDR3 protein: CASSSGVHYGYTF; CDR3 DNA: TGTGCCAGCAGCTCGGGGGTTCACTATGGCTACACCTTC
clone size: NA; J gene: TRBJ1-1; V gene: TRBV5-1; D gene: TRBD1; CDR3 protein: CASSLGQGSTPNTEAFF; CDR3 DNA: TGCGCCAGCAGCTTGGGACAGGGGTCCACCCCTAACACTGAAGCTTTCTTT
clone size: NA; J gene: TRBJ2-5; V gene: TRBV6-6; D gene: TRBD1; CDR3 protein: CASSYYRTGETQYF; CDR3 DNA: TGTGCCAGCAGTTACTACCGGACAGGGGAGACCCAGTACTTC
clone size: NA; J gene: TRBJ2-7; V gene: TRBV27; D gene: TRBD1; CDR3 protein: CASSIGTGPYEQYF; CDR3 DNA: TGTGCCAGCAGTATCGGGACAGGCCCCTACGAGCAGTACTTC
clone size: NA; J gene: TRBJ2-7; V gene: TRBV10-2; D gene: NA; CDR3 protein: CASSKGAASYEQYF; CDR3 DNA: TGCGCCAGCAGTAAAGGGGCAGCTTCCTACGAGCAGTACTTC
clone size: NA; J gene: TRBJ1-5; V gene: TRBV11-3; D gene: NA; CDR3 protein: CASSLDHSRALGPQHF; CDR3 DNA: TGTGCCAGCAGCTTAGATCATAGCAGGGCCCTAGGGCCCCAGCATTTT
clone size: NA; J gene: TRBJ2-3; V gene: TRBV9; D gene: TRBD2; CDR3 protein: CASSVVGGLAGLTDTQYF; CDR3 DNA: TGTGCCAGCAGCGTAGTGGGGGGACTAGCGGGGTTGACAGATACGCAGTATTTT
clone size: NA; J gene: TRBJ2-3; V gene: TRBV7-3; D gene: NA; CDR3 protein: CASSLSSLNADTQYF; CDR3 DNA: TGTGCCAGCAGCTTAAGTTCACTAAACGCAGATACGCAGTATTTT
clone size: NA; J gene: TRBJ2-1; V gene: TRBV2; D gene: TRBD2; CDR3 protein: CASSPSISGGFNEQFF; CDR3 DNA: TGTGCCAGCAGCCCCTCCATCAGCGGGGGGTTCAATGAGCAGTTCTTC
clone size: NA; J gene: TRBJ2-2; V gene: TRBV5-1; D gene: NA; CDR3 protein: CASSPAPGGNTGELFF; CDR3 DNA: TGCGCCAGCAGCCCGGCGCCCGGCGGCAACACCGGGGAGCTGTTTTTT
clone size: once; J gene: TRBJ2-5; V gene: TRBV6-6; D gene: NA; CDR3 protein: CASELADGQETQYF; CDR3 DNA: TGTGCCAGCGAGTTGGCGGATGGACAAGAGACCCAGTACTTC
clone size: NA; J gene: TRBJ2-7; V gene: TRBV11-2; D gene: NA; CDR3 protein: CASSLDLGGYEQYF; CDR3 DNA: TGTGCCAGCAGCTTAGATCTAGGGGGATACGAGCAGTACTTC
clone size: NA; J gene: TRBJ2-7; V gene: TRBV5-4; D gene: TRBD2; CDR3 protein: CASSERTSGGNEQYF; CDR3 DNA: TGTGCCAGCAGCGAGAGGACTAGCGGGGGTAATGAGCAGTACTTC
clone size: NA; J gene: TRBJ2-1; V gene: TRBV18; D gene: NA; CDR3 protein: CASSPYGSGINEQFF; CDR3 DNA: TGTGCCAGCTCACCGTACGGGAGTGGGATAAATGAGCAGTTCTTC
clone size: NA; J gene: TRBJ2-4; V gene: TRBV4-1; D gene: TRBD1; CDR3 protein: CASSQDPGTGEGERGAKNIQYF; CDR3 DNA: TGCGCCAGCAGCCAAGATCCCGGGACAGGGGAGGGCGAGAGGGGGGCCAAAAACATTCAGTACTTC
clone size: NA; J gene: TRBJ2-5; V gene: TRBV4-1; D gene: TRBD1; CDR3 protein: CASSQVAGQGGQETQYF; CDR3 DNA: TGCGCCAGCAGCCAAGTGGCCGGACAGGGGGGTCAAGAGACCCAGTACTTC
clone size: once; J gene: TRBJ1-2; V gene: TRBV19; D gene: NA; CDR3 protein: CASSYRQQNGYTF; CDR3 DNA: TGTGCCAGTAGTTACCGACAGCAGAATGGCTACACCTTC
clone size: NA; J gene: TRBJ2-7; V gene: TRBV5-1; D gene: TRBD1; CDR3 protein: CASSPGTGLFYEQYF; CDR3 DNA: TGCGCCAGCAGCCCCGGGACAGGGCTTTTCTACGAGCAGTACTTC
clone size: NA; J gene: TRBJ1-6; V gene: TRBV6-5; D gene: TRBD1; CDR3 protein: CASRGPTGPNSPLHF; CDR3 DNA: TGTGCCAGCAGGGGACCGACAGGGCCCAATTCACCCCTCCACTTT
clone size: NA; J gene: TRBJ2-5; V gene: TRBV25-1; D gene: NA; CDR3 protein: CASSDPRGPGETQYF; CDR3 DNA: TGTGCCAGCAGTGACCCCAGGGGACCCGGAGAGACCCAGTACTTC
clone size: NA; J gene: TRBJ2-2; V gene: TRBV9; D gene: NA; CDR3 protein: CASSVEDLNTGELFF; CDR3 DNA: TGTGCCAGCAGCGTAGAGGACTTGAACACCGGGGAGCTGTTTTTT
clone size: NA; J gene: TRBJ2-1; V gene: TRBV19; D gene: TRBD1; CDR3 protein: CASMGQGDHNEQFF; CDR3 DNA: TGTGCCAGTATGGGACAGGGGGACCACAATGAGCAGTTCTTC
clone size: few; J gene: TRBJ2-7; V gene: TRBV9; D gene: TRBD1; CDR3 protein: CASSPTGQDYEQYF; CDR3 DNA: TGTGCCAGCAGCCCTACGGGACAGGACTACGAGCAGTACTTC
clone size: NA; J gene: TRBJ2-1; V gene: TRBV9; D gene: TRBD2; CDR3 protein: CASSVSHIPGLVIDEQFF; CDR3 DNA: TGTGCCAGCAGCGTATCCCATATACCGGGACTAGTAATCGATGAGCAGTTCTTC